The rows below give T cell receptor beta chains drawn from one sample of a study of OX40 agonist ivuxolimab in advanced cancers. Method: immunoSEQ multiplex PCR; TCRdb's copy keeps in-frame clones and lacks some. The sample gives 15,000 to 20,000 clones, around 85% of which show up once; around 27% is in the top ten. Sequencing was performed on CD4+ or CD8+ T cells sorted from blood, taken in a trial of the OX40 agonist ivuxolimab. The source of these receptors is an adult with an advanced solid tumor such as melanoma, head and neck, liver or kidney cancer. Both conserved end residues are trimmed from each CDR3. Each record gives: CDR3 protein, J gene, clone size, V gene. Clone size is stated in some rows and not others, as once, few, many or a class when expanded.

CDR3: ASSGLDPYEQY
J: TRBJ2-7
size: -
V: TRBV5-6

CDR3: ASSWESYEQY
J: TRBJ2-7
size: -
V: TRBV11-3

CDR3: ASSNNEEDYEQY
J: TRBJ2-7
size: -
V: TRBV5-8

CDR3: ASSQTSGRGVTDTQY
J: TRBJ2-3
size: -
V: TRBV7-2

CDR3: ASSWGTNEQF
J: TRBJ2-1
size: -
V: TRBV19

CDR3: ATSVGLGYNEQF
J: TRBJ2-1
size: -
V: TRBV27

CDR3: ASSFGDWMF
J: TRBJ2-1
size: -
V: TRBV9

CDR3: ASSPRTGGKYEQY
J: TRBJ2-7
size: -
V: TRBV28

CDR3: ANLMTGTSGLSQY
J: TRBJ2-3
size: -
V: TRBV2

CDR3: ASSGTTGGSSYNEQF
J: TRBJ2-1
size: once
V: TRBV9

CDR3: ASSFSGRTGELF
J: TRBJ2-2
size: -
V: TRBV19

CDR3: ASSQIGAEAF
J: TRBJ1-1
size: -
V: TRBV14